The 24 T cell receptor beta chains below were found in one sample sequenced in a study of long-term antiretroviral therapy in people with HIV. Assay version v3.0 of immunoSEQ was used, and it was run at survey level. Assay used: immunoSEQ multiplex PCR; TCRdb lists only in-frame clones, some missing. The data show around 20,000 clones, around 78% seen once. The sequencing used unsorted PBMCs, collected 2.2 years after starting antiretroviral therapy. The receptors shown here come from a man aged 50 to 60 with HIV.

This CDR3 reads CASSALGGYEQYF. In nucleotides, the CDR3 is TGCGCCAGCAGCGCCCTCGGGGGATACGAGCAGTACTTC. The rearrangement links TRBV4-1 to TRBJ2-7; possibly TRBD2 for D (6 bases). The germline V gene encodes CDR1 MGHRA and CDR2 YSYEKL. There are 13 residues in the CDR3. The V end lost 5 bases, the J end lost 4 bases, and 12 bases lay between the germline ends.

This chain uses TRBV7-3 with TRBJ2-2; TRBD2 agrees at 9 bases. The CDR3 length is 16 residues. From germline, CDR1 is SGHTA and CDR2 FQGTGA. Unmatched junction bases numbered 4, after V lost 5 bases and J lost 0 bases. In DNA, the CDR3 is TGTGCCAGCAGCGTCCGCGGGGGGGCGAACACCGGGGAGCTGTTTTTT. It is translated as CASSVRGGANTGELFF.

The chain links TRBV7-8 to TRBJ2-3; TRBD2 aligns across 11 bases. Unmatched junction bases numbered 4, after V lost 3 bases and J lost 5 bases. The CDR3 runs 15 residues. The germline V gene has CDR1 SGHVS and CDR2 FQNEAQ. The chain's CDR3 is CASSLFSGGGDTQYF. As DNA, the CDR3 is TGTGCCAGCAGCTTGTTTAGCGGGGGGGGAGATACGCAGTATTTT.

The rearrangement joins TRBV6-5 to TRBJ1-4; 8 positions match TRBD1. J was trimmed by 8 bases and V by 5 bases; bases with no gene match: 10. This CDR3 has 15 residues. Germline V gene lookup returns CDR1 MNHEY and CDR2 SVGAGI. The CDR3 nucleotides read TGTGCCAGCAGTAACCTACAGGGGGGGTCGGAAAAACTGTTTTTT. Amino acids: CASSNLQGGSEKLFF.

This sequence joins TRBV5-1 and TRBJ2-1; 8 bases fit TRBD1. This CDR3 comprises 13 residues. With 4 bases clipped from V and 6 bases from J, the junction kept 3 bases outside the gene matches. CDR1 and CDR2 from the germline V gene are SGHRS and YFSETQ. The CDR3 here is CASSDTGGNEQFF. CDR3 in DNA: TGCGCCAGCAGCGACACAGGGGGCAATGAGCAGTTCTTC.

V gene TRBV27 combines with J gene TRBJ2-5, with 7 bases that match TRBD1. The trim removed 4 bases at V and 4 bases at J, leaving 6 bases unmatched. The CDR3 consists of 14 residues. Germline V gene lookup returns CDR1 MNHEY and CDR2 SMNVEV (reference sequence). CDR3 sequence (DNA): TGTGCCAGCAGTTCCGCAGGGGGTTCAGAGACCCAGTACTTC. Residues: CASSSAGGSETQYF.

Notes on this clone: The sample carries other DNA sequences with the same CDR3. The CDR3 protein is CASSDVAGGELFF. CDR3 coding DNA: TGCGCCAGCAGCGATGTGGCGGGCGGGGAGCTGTTTTTT. This sequence joins TRBV5-1 and TRBJ2-2; D might be TRBD2 (5 bases). The V gene lost 4 bases and the J gene lost 7 bases, with 11 bases spanning the gap. Germline CDR1 and CDR2: SGHRS and YFSETQ. The CDR3 is 13 amino acids.

This chain connects TRBV5-6 to TRBJ2-5, with 12 bases that match TRBD1. The CDR3 sequence is 16 residues long. V gave up 3 bases and J gave up 4 bases; unmatched junction bases: 7. The germline CDR1 and CDR2 sequences are SGHDT and YYEEEE. CDR3 region: CASSWPGQGARETQYF. Here the CDR3 DNA reads TGTGCCAGCAGCTGGCCGGGACAGGGGGCCCGAGAGACCCAGTACTTC. The whole variable domain, remainder taken from reference TRBV5-6 and TRBJ2-5, is DAGVTQSPTHLIKTRGQQVTLRCSPKSGHDTVSWYQQALGQGPQFIFQYYEEEERQRGNFPDRFSGHQFPNYSSELNVNALLLGDSALYLCASSWPGQGARETQYFGPGTRLLVL.

The CDR3 protein is CASSRQLAKNIQYF. The CDR3 nucleotides read TGTGCCAGCAGTCGACAGCTAGCCAAAAACATTCAGTACTTC. This chain connects TRBV28 to TRBJ2-4; TRBD1 might be the D (5 bases). The CDR3 runs to 14 residues. V lost 5 bases and J lost 0, with 8 bases in between. Germline-derived CDR1 and CDR2 are MDHEN and SYDVKM.

The rearrangement uses TRBV7-2 and TRBJ1-2, with D unresolved. V gave up 1 base and J gave up 9 bases, with 12 bases separating them. The CDR3 is 13 amino acids. The germline CDR1 and CDR2 sequences are SGHTA and FQGNSA. CDR3: CASSLGPTRSYTF. Written as DNA, the CDR3 is TGTGCCAGCAGCTTAGGGCCGACGAGGAGCTACACCTTC.

The chain has TRBV27 and TRBJ2-7; the match to TRBD1 covers 8 bases. V gave up 4 bases and J gave up 4 bases; unmatched junction bases: 15. The CDR3 consists of 17 residues. The V gene's germline CDR1 is MNHEY and CDR2 SMNVEV (reference sequence). The DNA for the CDR3 is TGTGCCAGCAGTTCAAGTAGACAGGGGCAAAGCTGGTACGAGCAGTACTTC. It codes for CASSSSRQGQSWYEQYF.

This clone occurred a few times. This chain connects TRBV18 to TRBJ1-1; D not resolved. Germline-derived CDR1 and CDR2 are KGHSH and LQKENI. This CDR3 region has 16 residues. Trimming removed 4 bases from V and 0 bases from J, with 15 bases in between. The DNA for the CDR3 is TGTGCCAGCTCACTTGCTCGGGTGGCCATGAACACTGAAGCTTTCTTT. As protein: CASSLARVAMNTEAFF.

The chain joins TRBV7-2 to TRBJ1-3, with D unclear. This CDR3 is built from 12 residues. The V end was cut by 6 bases, the J end by 4 bases, with 7 bases between. Germline values: CDR1 SGHTA, CDR2 FQGNSA. The CDR3 DNA sequence: TGTGCCAGCAGTACGACCGGAAACACCATATATTTT. Translation: CASSTTGNTIYF.

This rearrangement joins TRBV5-5 to TRBJ2-6, with a possible D match to TRBD1 (5 bases). The V gene lost 4 bases and the J gene lost 8 bases, with 10 bases spanning the gap. CDR1 and CDR2 from the germline V gene are SGHKS and YYEKEE (reference sequence). The CDR3 contains 13 residues. In DNA, the CDR3 is TGTGCCAGCAGCCTGGACAACTCCAACGTCCTGACTTTC. It is translated as CASSLDNSNVLTF.

This chain connects TRBV7-9 to TRBJ1-2; D unresolved. Germline CDR1 reads SEHNR; CDR2 reads FQNEAQ (reference sequence). This CDR3 has 12 amino acids. The V end lost 2 bases, the J end lost 4 bases, and 5 bases lay between the germline ends. The CDR3 nucleotides read TGTGCCAGCAGCTTACAGGCCTATGGCTACACCTTC. This gives the protein CASSLQAYGYTF.

The chain joins TRBV9 to TRBJ2-3, with D possibly matching TRBD2 (6 bases). The germline V gene has CDR1 SGDLS and CDR2 YYNGEE. This CDR3 comprises 18 residues. The V end lost 0 bases, the J end lost 0 bases, and 17 bases lay between the germline ends. The CDR3 loop reads CASSVAIPTSPSTDTQYF. The CDR3 DNA is TGTGCCAGCAGCGTAGCGATTCCAACTAGCCCCAGCACAGATACGCAGTATTTT.

This chain links TRBV11-2 with TRBJ2-7; tentative D call: TRBD1 (5 bases). V lost 5 bases, J lost 3 bases, and 11 bases lay in between. CDR3 size: 13 residues. Germline V gene data show CDR1 as SGHAT and CDR2 as FQNNGV. DNA of the CDR3: TGTGCCAGCAGCCTCACGACAGTCTACGAGCAGTACTTC. Translated, it gives CASSLTTVYEQYF.

The rearrangement joins TRBV28 to TRBJ2-7; D may be TRBD1 (5 bases). CDR1 is MDHEN, CDR2 SYDVKM, per germline. The CDR3 extends over 14 amino acids. The V gene lost 2 bases and the J gene lost 1 base, with 9 bases spanning the gap. In DNA form, the CDR3 reads TGTGCCAGCAGTTTAAGGGCAGGGTCCTACGAGCAGTACTTC. Translation gives CASSLRAGSYEQYF.

In its sample, this clone was seen a few times. CDR3 residues: CASSQDLGWGQPQHF. The CDR3 DNA reads as TGCGCCAGCAGCCAAGATCTAGGGTGGGGACAGCCCCAGCATTTT. This sequence joins TRBV4-3 and TRBJ1-5; D is ambiguous. The germline CDR1 and CDR2 sequences are LGHNA and YSLEER. Trimming shortened V by 0 bases and J by 7 bases, and 13 bases separated the two germline ends. The CDR3 sequence is 15 residues long.

The chain is built from TRBV5-1 and TRBJ2-7, with a tentative D call TRBD2 (5 bases). V was cut by 5 bases and J by 2 bases, with 20 bases left in between. Per the germline V gene, CDR1 is SGHRS and CDR2 is YFSETQ. The CDR3 has 16 amino acids. CDR3 protein: CASRKSTLHGTYEQYF. CDR3 nucleotide sequence: TGCGCCAGCAGAAAGTCGACCCTACACGGGACCTACGAGCAGTACTTC.

In this sample, this clone turned up a few times. This chain connects TRBV7-2 to TRBJ1-3; D unclear. The V gene lost 0 bases and the J gene lost 4 bases, with 7 bases spanning the gap. The CDR3 is made up of 14 amino acids. Germline CDR1 is SGHTA and CDR2 is FQGNSA. This CDR3 reads CASSLARQGNTIYF. The CDR3 coding sequence is TGTGCCAGCAGCTTAGCTAGGCAAGGAAACACCATATATTTT.

CDR3: CASSLAASGHNEQFF. The CDR3 DNA is TGTGCCAGCAGCTTAGCGGCTAGCGGACACAATGAGCAGTTCTTC. This chain joins TRBV11-3 and TRBJ2-1, with TRBD2 identical over 7 bases. The CDR3 covers 15 residues. The ends lost 1 base at V and 5 bases at J; junction bases unmatched: 5. Germline-derived CDR1 and CDR2 are SGHNT and YENEEA.

V gene TRBV19 combines with J gene TRBJ1-2; TRBD1 might be the D (5 bases). In germline, CDR1 is LNHDA, CDR2 SQIVND (reference sequence). Between the trimmed V and J ends, which lost 1 base and 5 bases, there was a span of 14 bases. The CDR3 sequence is 15 residues long. The CDR3 region has the DNA TGTGCCAGTAGTATAGTCGGGACTGGCTTGTATGGCTACACCTTC. Translated: CASSIVGTGLYGYTF.

The genes are TRBV7-9 and TRBJ1-5; weak D call: TRBD1 (6 bases). The CDR3 has 15 residues. The germline gives CDR1 SEHNR, CDR2 FQNEAQ (reference sequence). Trimming shortened V by 5 bases and J by 1 base, and 12 bases separated the two germline ends. CDR3 residues: CASSQGTLSNQPQHF. In nucleotides, the CDR3 is TGTGCCAGCAGCCAAGGGACACTAAGCAATCAGCCCCAGCATTTT. The whole variable domain, filled in from reference TRBV7-9 and TRBJ1-5, reads DTGVSQNPRHKITKRGQNVTFRCDPISEHNRLYWYRQTLGQGPEFLTYFQNEAQLEKSRLLSDRFSAERPKGSFSTLEIQRTEQGDSAMYLCASSQGTLSNQPQHFGDGTRLSIL.